This T cell receptor (beta chain) was identified during a study of CD8+CD57+ T cells in acquired aplastic anemia. Study in general: The study obtained an average of roughly 3 ug of DNA from sorted CD4+ and CD8+ cells.

Study results and caveats: Between patients and controls, approximately 29 CD8+ CDR3 sequences were found in common. Controls did not differ significantly from patients in CD8+ Simpson's diversity.

The germline V and J ends were trimmed by 7 bases and 5 bases, with 12 bases remaining between them. This CDR3 is 13 amino acids long. The germline V gene encodes CDR1 LNHDA and CDR2 SQIVND (reference sequence). The sample holds many counts of this clonotype. Its specificity is unknown. Sequencing was done on patients that had shown CD8+CD57+ cell expansion by flow cytometry. With no exception, the patients had severe acquired aplastic anemia. Both TCR beta VDJ combination and CDR3 sequence profiling were carried out. Genomic DNA was the template for this profiling. In TCRdb, the reads were re-called with MiXCR into one record per CDR3 protein. The sample includes about 200,000 distinct CDR3 sequences, roughly two thirds seen only once; the top ten take around 50%.

The sample consisted of sorted CD4+, CD8+, or CD8+CD57+ T cells (not recorded which) from PBMCs. This sequence joins TRBV19 and TRBJ1-5; no firm D call. The sequence came from a human donor with aplastic anemia. In DNA, the CDR3 is TGTGCCAGTACCCAGTCCAGGCATCAGCCCCAGCATTTT. Residues: CASTQSRHQPQHF.